The subject of this entry is one T cell receptor beta chain. This sample is drawn from a study of CD8+CD57+ T cells in acquired aplastic anemia. For CDR3 and TCR beta VDJ profiling, genomic DNA was the template used. In TCRdb, the reads were re-called with MiXCR into one record per CDR3 protein. The sample holds about 160,000 distinct CDR3 sequences, roughly two thirds seen once. CD8+CD57+ cell expansion had been shown by flow cytometry in patients chosen for sequencing. As a group, the patients uniformly had severe acquired aplastic anemia. The source material was sorted CD4+, CD8+, or CD8+CD57+ T cells (not recorded which) from PBMCs. This clonotype was obtained from a human donor with aplastic anemia.

The CDR3 DNA follows: TGTGCCAGCACCTGGACCATAGGAGAGACCCAGTACTTC. Protein sequence: CASTWTIGETQYF. This chain links TRBV7-2 with TRBJ2-5; D gene unclear. The CDR3 runs 13 residues. CDR1 is SGHTA, CDR2 FQGNSA, per germline. Trimming removed 7 bases at V and 4 bases at J, with 13 bases between.